This T cell receptor beta chain was documented in a study of a mutant IDH1 vaccine in newly diagnosed glioma. The wider study: Among treated patients, roughly 60% were male and approximately 40% female, and mean age was roughly 40 years.

Time point defined: baseline, week 1 (first vaccination visit). Treatment noted: pre-vaccination baseline after standard-of-care therapy. Trimming at V came to 0 bases and at J to 4 bases, leaving 14 bases not matched to a gene. Per germline, CDR1 LGHNA and CDR2 YNFKEQ. This CDR3 has 18 residues. Study-wide points: Top-clonotype changes in peripheral T cells seemed unrelated to pseudoprogression.

TCRdb keeps only in-frame clones here, not all; method: immunoSEQ multiplex PCR. The sample carries 80,000 to 100,000 clones, roughly 75% recorded once. As for this clone: Antigen: not known.

Here the sequenced sample was PBMCs, taken from a glioma patient treated with radiotherapy, temozolomide or both. The V gene is TRBV4-2, the J gene TRBJ2-5, with 7 bases aligning to TRBD1. The sequence was obtained from a man aged 35 to 55 with glioma. CDR3 coding DNA: TGTGCCAGCAGCCAAGACGACAGGGTAGAGCGTATAGGAGAGACCCAGTACTTC. Amino acids: CASSQDDRVERIGETQYF.